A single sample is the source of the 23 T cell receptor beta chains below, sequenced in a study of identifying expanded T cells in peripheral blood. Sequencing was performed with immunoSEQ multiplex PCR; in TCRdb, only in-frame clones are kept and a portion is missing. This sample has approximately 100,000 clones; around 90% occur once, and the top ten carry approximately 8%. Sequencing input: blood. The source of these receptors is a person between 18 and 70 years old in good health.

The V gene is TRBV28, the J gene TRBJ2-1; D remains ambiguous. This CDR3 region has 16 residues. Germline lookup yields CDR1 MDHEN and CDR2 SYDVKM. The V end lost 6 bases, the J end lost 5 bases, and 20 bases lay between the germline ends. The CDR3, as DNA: TGTGCCAGCAGCCAACGGATCGGTTTGTCCAACAATGAGCAGTTCTTC. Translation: CASSQRIGLSNNEQFF. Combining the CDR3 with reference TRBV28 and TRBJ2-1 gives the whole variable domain DVKVTQSSRYLVKRTGEKVFLECVQDMDHENMFWYRQDPGLGLRLIYFSYDVKMKEKGDIPEGYSVSREKKERFSLILESASTNQTSMYLCASSQRIGLSNNEQFFGPGTRLTVL.

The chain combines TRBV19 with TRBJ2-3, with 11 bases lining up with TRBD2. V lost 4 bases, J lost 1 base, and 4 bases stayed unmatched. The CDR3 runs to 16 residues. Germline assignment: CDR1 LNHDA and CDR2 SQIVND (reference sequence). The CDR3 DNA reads TGTGCCAGTAGTACCGGGACTAGCGGAGGCACAGATACGCAGTATTTT. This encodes CASSTGTSGGTDTQYF.

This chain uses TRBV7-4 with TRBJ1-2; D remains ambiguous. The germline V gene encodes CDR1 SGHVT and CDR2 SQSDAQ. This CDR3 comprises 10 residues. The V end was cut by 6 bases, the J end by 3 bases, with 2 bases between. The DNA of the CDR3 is TGTGCCAGCAGACACTATGGCTACACCTTC. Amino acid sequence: CASRHYGYTF.

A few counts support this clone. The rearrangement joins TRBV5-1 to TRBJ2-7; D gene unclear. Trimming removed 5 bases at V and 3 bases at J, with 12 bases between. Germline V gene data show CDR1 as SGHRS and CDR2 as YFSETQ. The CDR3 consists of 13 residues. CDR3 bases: TGCGCCAGCAGTCCTGCACGGAGCTACGAGCAGTACTTC. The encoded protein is CASSPARSYEQYF.

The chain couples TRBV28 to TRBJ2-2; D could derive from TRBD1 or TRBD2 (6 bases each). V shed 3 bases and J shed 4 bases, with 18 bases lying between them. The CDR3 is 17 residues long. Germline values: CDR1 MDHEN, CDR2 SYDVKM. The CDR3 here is CASSFEGGGGGTGELFF. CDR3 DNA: TGTGCCAGCAGTTTCGAGGGAGGAGGGGGAGGCACCGGGGAGCTGTTTTTT.

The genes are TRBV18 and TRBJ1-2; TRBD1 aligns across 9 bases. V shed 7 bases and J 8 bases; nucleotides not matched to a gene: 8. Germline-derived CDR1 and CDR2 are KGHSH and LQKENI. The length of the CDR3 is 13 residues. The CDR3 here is CASLRDRDGGYTF. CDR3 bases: TGTGCCAGCTTACGGGACAGGGATGGGGGCTACACCTTC.

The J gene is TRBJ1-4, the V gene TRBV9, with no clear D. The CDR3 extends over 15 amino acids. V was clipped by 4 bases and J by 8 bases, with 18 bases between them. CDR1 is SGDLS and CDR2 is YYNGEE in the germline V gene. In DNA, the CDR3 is TGTGCCAGCAGCTCCCTGGCCGGCGGACCCGAAAAACTGTTTTTT. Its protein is CASSSLAGGPEKLFF.

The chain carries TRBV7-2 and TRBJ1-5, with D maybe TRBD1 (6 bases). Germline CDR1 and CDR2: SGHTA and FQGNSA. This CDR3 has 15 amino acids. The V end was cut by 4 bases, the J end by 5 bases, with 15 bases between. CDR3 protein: CASSYGGRADQPQHF. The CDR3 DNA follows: TGTGCCAGCAGCTACGGGGGCAGGGCGGATCAGCCCCAGCATTTT.

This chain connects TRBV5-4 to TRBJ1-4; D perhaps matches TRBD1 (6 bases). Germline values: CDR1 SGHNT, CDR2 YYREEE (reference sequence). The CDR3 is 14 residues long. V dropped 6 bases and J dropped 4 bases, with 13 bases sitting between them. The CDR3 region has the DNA TGTGCCAGCACCAAGGACAGAGTTAATGAAAAACTGTTTTTT. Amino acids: CASTKDRVNEKLFF.

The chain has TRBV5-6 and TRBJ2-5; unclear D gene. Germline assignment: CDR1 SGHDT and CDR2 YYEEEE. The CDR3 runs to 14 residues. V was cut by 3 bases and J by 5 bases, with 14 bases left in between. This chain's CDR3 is CASSSNFLGETQYF. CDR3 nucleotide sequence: TGTGCCAGCAGCTCCAATTTCCTAGGGGAGACCCAGTACTTC.

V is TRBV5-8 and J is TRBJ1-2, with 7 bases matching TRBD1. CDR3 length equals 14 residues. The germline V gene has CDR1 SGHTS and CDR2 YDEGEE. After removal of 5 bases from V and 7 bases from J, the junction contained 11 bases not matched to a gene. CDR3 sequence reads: CASRQDRRNSGYTF. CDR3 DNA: TGTGCCAGCAGACAGGACAGGCGGAATAGTGGCTACACCTTC. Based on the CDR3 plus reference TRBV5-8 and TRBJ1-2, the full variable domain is EAGVTQSPTHLIKTRGQQATLRCSPISGHTSVYWYQQALGLGLQFLLWYDEGEERNRGNFPPRFSGRQFPNYSSELNVNALELEDSALYLCASRQDRRNSGYTFGSGTRLTVV.

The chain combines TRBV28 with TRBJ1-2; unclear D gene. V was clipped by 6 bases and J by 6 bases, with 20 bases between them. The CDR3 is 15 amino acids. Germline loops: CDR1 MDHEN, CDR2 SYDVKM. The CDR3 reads CASRRGPLKHDGYTF. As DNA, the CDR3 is TGTGCCAGCAGACGAGGACCCCTTAAACACGATGGCTACACCTTC.

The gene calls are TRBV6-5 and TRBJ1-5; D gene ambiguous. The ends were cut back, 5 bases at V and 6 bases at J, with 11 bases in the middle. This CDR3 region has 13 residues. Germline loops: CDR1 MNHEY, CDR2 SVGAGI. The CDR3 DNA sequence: TGTGCCAGCAGTCCCCGGAGGAGTCAGCCCCAGCATTTT. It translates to CASSPRRSQPQHF.

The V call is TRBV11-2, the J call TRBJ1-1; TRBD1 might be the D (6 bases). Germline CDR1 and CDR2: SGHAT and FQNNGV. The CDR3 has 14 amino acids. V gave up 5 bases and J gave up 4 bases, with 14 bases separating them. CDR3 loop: CASSAQGGGTEAFF. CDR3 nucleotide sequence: TGTGCCAGCAGCGCACAGGGTGGGGGCACTGAAGCTTTCTTT.

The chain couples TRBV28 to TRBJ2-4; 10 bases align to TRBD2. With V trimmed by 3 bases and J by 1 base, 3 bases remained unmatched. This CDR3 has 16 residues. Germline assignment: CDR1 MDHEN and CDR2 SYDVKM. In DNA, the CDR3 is TGTGCCAGCAGTTTGGCTAGCGGGAGTGCCAAAAACATTCAGTACTTC. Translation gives CASSLASGSAKNIQYF.

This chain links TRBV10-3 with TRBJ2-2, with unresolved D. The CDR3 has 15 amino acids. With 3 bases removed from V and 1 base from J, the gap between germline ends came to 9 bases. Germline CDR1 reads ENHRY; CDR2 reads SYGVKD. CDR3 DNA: TGTGCCATCAGTGAAGGCAGTCTGAACACCGGGGAGCTGTTTTTT. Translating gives CAISEGSLNTGELFF.

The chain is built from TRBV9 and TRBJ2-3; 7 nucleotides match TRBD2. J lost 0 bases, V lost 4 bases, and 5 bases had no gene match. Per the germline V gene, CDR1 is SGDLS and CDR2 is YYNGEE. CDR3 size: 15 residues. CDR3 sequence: CASSPLAASTDTQYF. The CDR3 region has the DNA TGTGCCAGCAGCCCCCTAGCGGCTAGCACAGATACGCAGTATTTT.

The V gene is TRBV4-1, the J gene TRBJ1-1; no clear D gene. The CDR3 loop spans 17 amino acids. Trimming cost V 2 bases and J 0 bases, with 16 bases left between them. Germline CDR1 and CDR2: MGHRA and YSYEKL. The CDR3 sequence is CASSQPDSESMNTEAFF. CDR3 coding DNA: TGCGCCAGCAGCCAACCTGACTCGGAAAGTATGAACACTGAAGCTTTCTTT.

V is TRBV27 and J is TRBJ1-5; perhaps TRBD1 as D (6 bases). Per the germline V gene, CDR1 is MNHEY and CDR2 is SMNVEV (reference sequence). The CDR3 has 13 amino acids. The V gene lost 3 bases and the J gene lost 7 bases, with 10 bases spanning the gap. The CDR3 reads CASSFEGGQPQHF. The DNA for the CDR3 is TGTGCCAGCAGTTTCGAGGGGGGCCAGCCCCAGCATTTT.

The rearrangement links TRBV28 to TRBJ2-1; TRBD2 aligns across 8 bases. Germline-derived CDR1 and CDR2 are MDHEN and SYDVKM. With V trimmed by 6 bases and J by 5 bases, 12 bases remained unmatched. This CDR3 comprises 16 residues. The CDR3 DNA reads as TGTGCCAGCAGCCCTGGAGGGCTAGCGGGCAACAATGAGCAGTTCTTC. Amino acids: CASSPGGLAGNNEQFF.

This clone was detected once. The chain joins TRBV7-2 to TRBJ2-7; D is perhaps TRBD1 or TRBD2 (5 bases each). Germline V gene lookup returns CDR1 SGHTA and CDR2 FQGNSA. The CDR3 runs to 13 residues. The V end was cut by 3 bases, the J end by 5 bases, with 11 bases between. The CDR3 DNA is TGTGCCAGCAGCTTGGGACCTGGGAACGAGCAGTACTTC. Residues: CASSLGPGNEQYF.

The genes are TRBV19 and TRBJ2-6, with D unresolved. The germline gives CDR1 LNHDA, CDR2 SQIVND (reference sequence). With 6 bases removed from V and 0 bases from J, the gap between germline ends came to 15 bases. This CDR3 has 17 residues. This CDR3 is CASRGIRAYSGANVLTF. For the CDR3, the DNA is TGTGCCAGTAGGGGGATTAGGGCCTACTCTGGGGCCAACGTCCTGACTTTC. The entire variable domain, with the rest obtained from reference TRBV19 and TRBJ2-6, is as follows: DGGITQSPKYLFRKEGQNVTLSCEQNLNHDAMYWYRQDPGQGLRLIYYSQIVNDFQKGDIAEGYSVSREKKESFPLTVTSAQKNPTAFYLCASRGIRAYSGANVLTFGAGSRLTVL.

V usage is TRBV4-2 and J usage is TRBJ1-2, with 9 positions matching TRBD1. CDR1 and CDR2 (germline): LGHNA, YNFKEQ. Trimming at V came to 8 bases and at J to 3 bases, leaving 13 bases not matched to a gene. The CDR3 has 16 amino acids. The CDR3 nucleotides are TGTGCCAGCGTAAAGGTATCGGGACAGGGTTACTATGGCTACACCTTC. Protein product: CASVKVSGQGYYGYTF.